This T cell receptor (beta chain) was identified during a study of shared clonotypes between healthy human individuals. Study findings and constraints: The low donor count limited represented genetic and exposure-history diversity.

This clone was observed a few times. As yet, its antigen is unknown. CDR3 length: 13 amino acids. From germline, CDR1 is SEHNR and CDR2 FQNEAQ (reference sequence). J lost 8 bases, V lost 5 bases, and 8 bases had no gene match. The protocol was immunoSEQ multiplex PCR, while the TCRdb copy is restricted to in-frame clones and leaves out a portion. This sample has about 2.4 million clones, with around nine tenths found just once. Sequenced: naive CD4+ T cells sorted from blood. The subset denotes: CD45RA+ positively selected. The TCR originated in a man between 18 and 35 years old in good health. The chain combines TRBV7-9 with TRBJ1-2, with 7 nucleotides matching TRBD1. This CDR3 reads CASSPGGQYGYTF. CDR3 DNA sequence: TGTGCCAGCAGCCCCGGGGGACAGTACGGCTACACCTTC.